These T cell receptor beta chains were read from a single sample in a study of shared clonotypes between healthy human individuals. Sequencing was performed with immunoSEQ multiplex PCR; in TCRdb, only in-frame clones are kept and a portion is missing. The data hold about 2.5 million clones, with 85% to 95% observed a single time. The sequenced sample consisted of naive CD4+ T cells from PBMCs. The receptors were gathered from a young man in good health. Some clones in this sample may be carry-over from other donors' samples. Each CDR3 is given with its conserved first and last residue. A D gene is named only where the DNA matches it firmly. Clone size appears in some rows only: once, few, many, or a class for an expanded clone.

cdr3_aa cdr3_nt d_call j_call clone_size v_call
CASKASAGSPLHF TGTGCCAGCAAGGCCAGTGCCGGTTCACCCCTCCACTTT . TRBJ1-6 . TRBV28
CASSPDFSYGYTF TGCGCCAGCAGCCCGGACTTTTCCTATGGCTACACCTTC . TRBJ1-2 . TRBV5-1
CASSPSAGGRNYGYTF TGTGCCAGCAGCCCCTCGGCAGGGGGTAGAAACTATGGCTACACCTTC TRBD1 TRBJ1-2 few TRBV5-6
CASRTGGGPEAFF TGCGCCAGCAGAACAGGGGGCGGGCCTGAAGCTTTCTTT TRBD1 TRBJ1-1 . TRBV10-2
CASSLGGSGANVLTF TGTGCCAGCAGCTTGGGTGGTTCTGGGGCCAACGTCCTGACTTTC . TRBJ2-6 . TRBV5-4
CASSRGTVNEKLFF TGCGCCAGCAGCCGGGGGACAGTTAATGAAAAACTGTTTTTT TRBD1 TRBJ1-4 . TRBV4-1
CASSLDGLSSYNEQFF TGCGCCAGCAGCTTGGATGGGCTGAGCTCCTACAATGAGCAGTTCTTC . TRBJ2-1 . TRBV5-1
CASSQGRANTGELFF TGTGCCAGCAGTCAGGGGAGGGCGAACACCGGGGAGCTGTTTTTT . TRBJ2-2 once TRBV6-1
CASSQDRKGGGSPLHF TGCGCCAGCAGCCAAGATAGAAAGGGAGGGGGTTCACCCCTCCACTTT . TRBJ1-6 . TRBV4-3
CASSVGGQGNTEAFF TGTGCCAGCAGCGTGGGCGGACAGGGGAACACTGAAGCTTTCTTT TRBD1 TRBJ1-1 . TRBV9
CASSLGPPRTYEQYF TGTGCCAGCAGCTTGGGGCCCCCCCGAACCTACGAGCAGTACTTC . TRBJ2-7 once TRBV5-1
CASSVMGARNEQFF TGTGCCAGCAGCGTAATGGGGGCTCGGAATGAGCAGTTCTTC . TRBJ2-1 . TRBV9
CASSLEQGSSYEQYF TGTGCCAGCAGCTTGGAACAGGGGAGCTCCTACGAGCAGTACTTC TRBD1 TRBJ2-7 . TRBV5-4
CASSQRTSGWADTQYF TGTGCCAGCAGCCAAAGGACTAGCGGTTGGGCAGATACGCAGTATTTT TRBD2 TRBJ2-3 . TRBV7-8
CASSFAPDRGSDEQYF TGTGCCAGCAGCTTTGCGCCGGACAGGGGAAGCGACGAGCAGTACTTC TRBD1 TRBJ2-7 . TRBV5-6
CASSIFGGSTNEKLFF TGTGCCAGCAGCATCTTTGGGGGGTCAACTAATGAAAAACTGTTTTTT . TRBJ1-4 . TRBV5-8
CASSAKQSSGANVLTF TGTGCCAGCAGCGCAAAACAGTCCTCTGGGGCCAACGTCCTGACTTTC . TRBJ2-6 . TRBV11-3